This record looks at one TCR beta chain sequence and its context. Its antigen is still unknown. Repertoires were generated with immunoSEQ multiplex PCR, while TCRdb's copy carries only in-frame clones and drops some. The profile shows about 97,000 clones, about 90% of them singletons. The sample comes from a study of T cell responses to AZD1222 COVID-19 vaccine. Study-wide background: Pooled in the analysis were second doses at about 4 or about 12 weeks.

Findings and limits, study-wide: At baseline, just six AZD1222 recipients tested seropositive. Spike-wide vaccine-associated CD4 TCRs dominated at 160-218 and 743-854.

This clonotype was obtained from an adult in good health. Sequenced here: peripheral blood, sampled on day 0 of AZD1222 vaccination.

This CDR3 reads CASGQGALSGNTIYF. CDR3 sequence (DNA): TGTGCCAGCGGACAGGGGGCGCTTTCTGGAAACACCATATATTTT. This chain connects TRBV6-5 to TRBJ1-3; 11 positions agree with TRBD1. After removal of 8 bases from V and 1 base from J, the junction contained 4 bases not matched to a gene. CDR1 MNHEY and CDR2 SVGAGI come from the germline V gene. The length of the CDR3 is 15 residues.